Presented here are 21 T cell receptor beta chains from one specimen sequenced in a study of T cells in Graves' hyperthyroidism and ophthalmopathy (dated 2019 in TCRdb). The library was generated by multiplex PCR. The instrument was an Illumina HiSeq 2000. TCR beta CDR3 regions were amplified from RNA transcripts. The TCR CDR3 was subjected to a first round of RT-PCR using the HTBI primer set and the Qiagen OneStep RT-PCR kit. TCRdb reworked the public reads: Q25 trimming with fastp, MiXCR clone assembly, productive beta chains retained. A single entry per CDR3 protein holds the most common genes and DNA from its merged rows. The sample includes about 640,000 distinct CDR3 sequences, with more than 20% observed a single time. The ten largest clonotypes hold under 35% of the sample. The sample comprised blood. These TCRs come from a man aged 25 to 40 with Graves' ophthalmopathy.

In this sample, this clonotype turned up a few times. The chain carries TRBV2 and TRBJ2-1; 8 nucleotides agree with TRBD2. CDR3 size: 17 residues. The V and J ends lost 6 bases and 4 bases, in that order; junction bases with no gene match: 14. CDR1 SNHLY and CDR2 FYNNEI come from the germline V gene. For the CDR3, the DNA is TGTGCCAGCAGGTGGCTAAATTCGGGAGGGCCATACAATGAGCAGTTCTTC. Translated, it gives CASRWLNSGGPYNEQFF.

CDR3 nucleotides: TGTGCCATCAGTGAGACGGGACAGGGGACCTACGAGCAGTACTTC. The encoded protein is CAISETGQGTYEQYF. V gene TRBV10-3 combines with J gene TRBJ2-7; 10 bases line up with TRBD1. Germline trimming cut 2 bases from V and 2 bases from J; bases unmatched to any gene: 3. This CDR3 comprises 15 residues. CDR1 is ENHRY and CDR2 is SYGVKD in the germline V gene.

This clonotype was picked up a small number of times. The chain combines TRBV6-1 with TRBJ1-5, with D tentatively TRBD1 (6 bases). The CDR3 spans 15 residues. CDR1 is MNHNS and CDR2 is SASEGT in the germline V gene. V lost 7 bases and J lost 0, with 13 bases in between. The CDR3 DNA reads as TGTGCCAGCACCAGACAGGCTAATAGCAATCAGCCCCAGCATTTT. Its protein product is CASTRQANSNQPQHF.

This clonotype has just one count. This chain uses TRBV6-1 with TRBJ2-2, with TRBD2 as a possible D gene (6 bases). Germline V gene sequence: CDR1 MNHNS, CDR2 SASEGT. The V end lost 6 bases, the J end lost 3 bases, and 14 bases lay between the germline ends. This CDR3 has 15 residues. The CDR3 DNA reads as TGTGCCAGCAGCCGCGGGACTTCCTACACCGGGGAGCTGTTTTTT. It is translated as CASSRGTSYTGELFF.

This clonotype was seen ten or more times. V gene TRBV2 combines with J gene TRBJ2-7, with D unclear. Germline lookup yields CDR1 SNHLY and CDR2 FYNNEI. Trimming took off 5 bases at V and 0 bases at J, with 8 bases between the two ends. There are 13 residues in the CDR3. CDR3 in amino acids: CASSPDFSYEQYF. In DNA, the CDR3 is TGTGCCAGCAGTCCGGATTTCTCCTACGAGCAGTACTTC. Full variable domain (remainder filled in from reference TRBV2 and TRBJ2-7): EPEVTQTPSHQVTQMGQEVILRCVPISNHLYFYWYRQILGQKVEFLVSFYNNEISEKSEIFDDQFSVERPDGSNFTLKIRSTKLEDSAMYFCASSPDFSYEQYFGPGTRLTVT.

This clonotype occurred a few times. The gene calls are TRBV18 and TRBJ2-2; D is ambiguous. The germline CDR1 and CDR2 sequences are KGHSH and LQKENI. The CDR3 extends over 12 amino acids. V dropped 8 bases and J dropped 7 bases, with 11 bases sitting between them. Here the CDR3 reads CASLKVDGELFF. DNA of the CDR3: TGTGCCAGCCTAAAGGTTGACGGGGAGCTGTTTTTT.

The J gene is TRBJ1-1, the V gene TRBV6-1, with 9 bases fitting TRBD1. Trimming at V came to 5 bases and at J to 1 base, leaving 2 bases not matched to a gene. The CDR3 spans 14 residues. The germline CDR1 and CDR2 sequences are MNHNS and SASEGT. The DNA for the CDR3 is TGTGCCAGCAGTACAGGGGGCGGGAACACTGAAGCTTTCTTT. Its translation: CASSTGGGNTEAFF.

Turning to this clonotype: One end of the junction fails to match germline, which may point to a read error. The CDR3 region has the DNA TGTGCCTGGAGTTCTACGGGACAGCCTTTTCCCTACAAGCAGTACTTC. Translation: CAWSSTGQPFPYKQYF. The chain recombines TRBV30 with TRBJ2-7; TRBD1 matches at 7 bases. Germline CDR1 is GTSNPN and CDR2 is SVGIG (reference sequence). There are 16 residues in the CDR3.

In this sample, this clonotype turned up many times. V gene TRBV6-1 combines with J gene TRBJ1-5, with a tentative D call TRBD1 (6 bases). Trimming took off 5 bases at V and 0 bases at J, with 17 bases between the two ends. Germline CDR1 is MNHNS and CDR2 is SASEGT. This CDR3 contains 17 residues. For the CDR3, the DNA is TGTGCCAGCAGTTGGGACATCCGAGGGTATAGCAATCAGCCCCAGCATTTT. Its protein product is CASSWDIRGYSNQPQHF.

The rearrangement links TRBV4-1 to TRBJ2-7; 12 nucleotides match TRBD2. CDR3 length: 17 amino acids. V trimming: 1 base; J trimming: 5 bases; junction bases outside the gene matches: 9. The germline gives CDR1 MGHRA, CDR2 YSYEKL. This chain's CDR3 is CASSQVLASGRAHEQYF. CDR3 nucleotide sequence: TGCGCCAGCAGCCAAGTTTTGGCTAGCGGGAGGGCCCACGAGCAGTACTTC.

This clonotype has at least ten counts. The rearrangement links TRBV28 to TRBJ1-1; TRBD1 might be the D (5 bases). Germline CDR1 and CDR2: MDHEN and SYDVKM. Trimming removed 6 bases at V and 7 bases at J, with 9 bases between. CDR3 length: 11 amino acids. The CDR3 sequence is CASSPRGEAFF. Here the CDR3 DNA reads TGTGCCAGCAGCCCTAGGGGTGAAGCTTTCTTT. Together with reference TRBV28 and TRBJ1-1, the CDR3 gives the full variable domain: DVKVTQSSRYLVKRTGEKVFLECVQDMDHENMFWYRQDPGLGLRLIYFSYDVKMKEKGDIPEGYSVSREKKERFSLILESASTNQTSMYLCASSPRGEAFFGQGTRLTVV.

This clonotype was detected ten times or more. This chain joins TRBV5-1 and TRBJ2-7, with a weak D call TRBD2 (5 bases). Per germline, CDR1 SGHRS and CDR2 YFSETQ. The CDR3 has 13 amino acids. Trimming removed 4 bases at V and 1 base at J, with 9 bases between. As DNA, the CDR3 is TGCGCCAGCAGCCCAACGGGGTCCTACGAGCAGTACTTC. This codes for CASSPTGSYEQYF.

The chain uses TRBV20-1 and TRBJ2-5; 13 nucleotides line up with TRBD2. The V gene's germline CDR1 is DFQATT and CDR2 SNEGSKA (reference sequence). The V and J ends lost 3 bases and 2 bases, in that order; junction bases with no gene match: 6. This CDR3 spans 16 amino acids. DNA of the CDR3: TGCAGTGCTAGGCCGACTAGCGGGAGGAATCAAGAGACCCAGTACTTC. It codes for CSARPTSGRNQETQYF.

This clonotype occurred many times. CDR3 amino acids: CSVVDSDPNYGYTF. The DNA for the CDR3 is TGCAGCGTCGTCGACAGTGACCCTAACTATGGCTACACCTTC. This chain uses TRBV29-1 with TRBJ1-2; TRBD1 is a possible D gene (5 bases). The CDR3 totals 14 residues. Germline V gives CDR1 SQVTM, CDR2 ANQGSEA. The V gene lost 6 bases and the J gene lost 0 bases, with 14 bases spanning the gap.

This clonotype was recorded many times. This chain links TRBV7-2 with TRBJ2-1, with 8 bases identical to TRBD2. Germline V CDR1 and CDR2: SGHTA, FQGNSA. After removal of 2 bases from V and 7 bases from J, the junction contained 16 bases not matched to a gene. CDR3 length: 18 amino acids. The CDR3 loop is CASSLMRTRAGAGNEQFF. CDR3 DNA: TGTGCCAGCAGCTTAATGCGGACCCGAGCGGGAGCTGGGAATGAGCAGTTCTTC.

This clonotype was recorded a few times. The rearrangement joins TRBV11-3 to TRBJ2-2, with 7 positions matching TRBD2. CDR1 is SGHNT, CDR2 YENEEA, per germline. Losses at the gene ends were 4 bases for V and 8 bases for J; bases not matched to a gene: 10. This CDR3 region has 15 residues. DNA of the CDR3: TGTGCCAGCAGCTCTGGGGGAGGGAGAGGAGGGGAGCTGTTTTTT. Translated, it gives CASSSGGGRGGELFF.

The rearrangement uses TRBV19 and TRBJ2-7; TRBD2 matches 11 bases. The CDR3 runs 14 residues. Per germline, CDR1 LNHDA and CDR2 SQIVND (reference sequence). The trim removed 5 bases at V and 5 bases at J, leaving 5 bases unmatched. The CDR3 sequence is CASSVLAGGNEQYF. CDR3 DNA: TGTGCCAGTAGTGTTCTAGCGGGAGGAAACGAGCAGTACTTC.

The J gene is TRBJ1-5, the V gene TRBV7-9; weak D call: TRBD1 (5 bases). The CDR3 consists of 13 residues. V was trimmed by 6 bases and J by 3 bases, leaving 9 bases between them. Per the germline V gene, CDR1 is SEHNR and CDR2 is FQNEAQ (reference sequence). As DNA, the CDR3 is TGTGCCAGCAGACAGGTAGACAATCAGCCCCAGCATTTT. This translates into CASRQVDNQPQHF.

The gene calls are TRBV5-5 and TRBJ1-4; D is unresolved. Germline CDR1 and CDR2: SGHKS and YYEKEE (reference sequence). V lost 5 bases, J lost 5 bases, and 16 bases lay in between. The CDR3 contains 15 residues. CDR3 residues: CASSFRYGANEKLFF. CDR3 bases: TGTGCCAGCAGTTTTCGATATGGAGCGAATGAAAAACTGTTTTTT.

This clonotype has ten or more counts. This chain uses TRBV6-5 with TRBJ2-7; D gene ambiguous. The germline CDR1 and CDR2 sequences are MNHEY and SVGAGI. This CDR3 comprises 15 residues. Trimming stripped 0 bases from V and 1 base from J, with 10 bases between. CDR3 in DNA: TGTGCCAGCAGTTACTCGAAGGCAGATTCCTACGAGCAGTACTTC. This sequence encodes CASSYSKADSYEQYF.

The chain has TRBV28 and TRBJ1-5; 7 bases are a match to TRBD1. The CDR3 runs 16 residues. Germline V gene lookup returns CDR1 MDHEN and CDR2 SYDVKM. The ends lost 8 bases at V and 0 bases at J; junction bases unmatched: 10. DNA of the CDR3: TGTGCCAGCGTCCCGAGGGACAGCCTTAGCAATCAGCCCCAGCATTTT. Translated, it gives CASVPRDSLSNQPQHF.